This T cell receptor (beta chain) was sequenced in a study of blood T cell repertoires in COVID-19. Turning to the study itself: Italy, Spain and the United States were the sources of the convalescent and acute COVID-19 samples.

TCRdb's table, derived via immunoSEQ multiplex PCR, lists solely in-frame clones and lacks some. The table includes roughly 80,000 clones, about 90% detected once. The germline V and J ends were trimmed by 5 bases and 10 bases, with 14 bases remaining between them. Germline CDR1 and CDR2: LNHNV and YYDKDF (reference sequence). This CDR3 has 12 amino acids. Input material: peripheral blood. The chain combines TRBV15 with TRBJ1-2; D uncertain. The receptor was derived from a woman of 80 years or more with acute or convalescent COVID-19. CDR3 nucleotides: TGTGCCACCAGCCTCCCACGATTGGCCTACACCTTC. Protein: CATSLPRLAYTF. Using reference TRBV15 and TRBJ1-2 for the parts outside the CDR3, the full variable domain is DAMVIQNPRYQVTQFGKPVTLSCSQTLNHNVMYWYQQKSSQAPKLLFHYYDKDFNNEADTPDNFQSRRPNTSFCFLDIRSPGLGDTAMYLCATSLPRLAYTFGSGTRLTVV.